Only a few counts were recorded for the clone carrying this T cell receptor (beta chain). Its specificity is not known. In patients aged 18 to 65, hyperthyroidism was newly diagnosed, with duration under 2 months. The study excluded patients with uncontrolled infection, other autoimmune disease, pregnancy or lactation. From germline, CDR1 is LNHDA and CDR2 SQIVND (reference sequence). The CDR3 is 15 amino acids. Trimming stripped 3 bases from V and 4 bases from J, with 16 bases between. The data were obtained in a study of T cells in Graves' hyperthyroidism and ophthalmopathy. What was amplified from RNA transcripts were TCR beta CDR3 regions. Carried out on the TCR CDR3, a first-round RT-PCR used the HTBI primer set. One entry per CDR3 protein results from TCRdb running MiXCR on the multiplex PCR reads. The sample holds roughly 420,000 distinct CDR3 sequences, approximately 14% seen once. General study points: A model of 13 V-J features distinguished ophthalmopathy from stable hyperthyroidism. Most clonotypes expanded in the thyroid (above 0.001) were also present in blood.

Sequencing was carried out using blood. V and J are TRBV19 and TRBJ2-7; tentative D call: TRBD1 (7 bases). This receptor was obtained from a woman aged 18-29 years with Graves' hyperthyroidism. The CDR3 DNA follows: TGTGCCAGTAGTATGGCGGGGACAGCTTTTTACGAGCAGTACTTC. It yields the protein CASSMAGTAFYEQYF.